This T cell receptor (beta chain) is drawn from a study of T cell responses to AZD1222 COVID-19 vaccine. TCRdb keeps only in-frame clones here, not all; method: immunoSEQ multiplex PCR. The profile shows some 120,000 clones, around 94% of them singletons. Comment on this clone: What it binds is not known.

Study-wide findings and caveats: Following two doses of AZD1222, Spike-specific TCR breadth and depth rose. Only 5 or 6 people who got AZD1222 tested seropositive at baseline.

With 3 bases removed from V and 7 bases from J, the gap between germline ends came to 13 bases. The CDR3 is made up of 14 amino acids. CDR1 KGHSH and CDR2 LQKENI come from the germline V gene. The source was peripheral blood, collected on day 0 of AZD1222 vaccination. The rearrangement joins TRBV18 to TRBJ1-3, with D hard to call. This clonotype was obtained from an adult in good health. DNA for the CDR3: TGTGCCAGCTCACCCGACATCTCGGCGAACACCATATATTTT. Amino acid sequence: CASSPDISANTIYF.